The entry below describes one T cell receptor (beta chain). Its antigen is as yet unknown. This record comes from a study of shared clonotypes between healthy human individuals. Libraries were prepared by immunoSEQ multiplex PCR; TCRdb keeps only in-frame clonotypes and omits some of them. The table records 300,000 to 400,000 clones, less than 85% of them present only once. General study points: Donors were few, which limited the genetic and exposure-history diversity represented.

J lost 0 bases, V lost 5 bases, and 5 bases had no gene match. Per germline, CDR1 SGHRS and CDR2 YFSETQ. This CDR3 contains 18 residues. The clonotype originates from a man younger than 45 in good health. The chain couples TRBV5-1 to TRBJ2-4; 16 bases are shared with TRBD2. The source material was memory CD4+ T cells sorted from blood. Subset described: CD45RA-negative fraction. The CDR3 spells CASRPGTSGRVAKNIQYF. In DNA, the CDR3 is TGCGCCAGCAGGCCCGGGACTAGCGGGAGGGTAGCCAAAAACATTCAGTACTTC.